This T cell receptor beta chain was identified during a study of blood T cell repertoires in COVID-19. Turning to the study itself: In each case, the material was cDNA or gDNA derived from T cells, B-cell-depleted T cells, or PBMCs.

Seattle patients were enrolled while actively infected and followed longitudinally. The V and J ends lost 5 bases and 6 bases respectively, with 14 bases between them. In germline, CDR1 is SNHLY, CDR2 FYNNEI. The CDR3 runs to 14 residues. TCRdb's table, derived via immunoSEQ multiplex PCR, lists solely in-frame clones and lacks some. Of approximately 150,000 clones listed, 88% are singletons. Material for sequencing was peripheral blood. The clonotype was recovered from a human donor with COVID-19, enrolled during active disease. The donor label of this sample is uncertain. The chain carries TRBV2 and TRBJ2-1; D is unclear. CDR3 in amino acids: CASSLDSSPNEQFF. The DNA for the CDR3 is TGTGCCAGCAGTCTAGACTCTTCCCCCAATGAGCAGTTCTTC. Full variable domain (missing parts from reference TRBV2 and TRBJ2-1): EPEVTQTPSHQVTQMGQEVILRCVPISNHLYFYWYRQILGQKVEFLVSFYNNEISEKSEIFDDQFSVERPDGSNFTLKIRSTKLEDSAMYFCASSLDSSPNEQFFGPGTRLTVL.